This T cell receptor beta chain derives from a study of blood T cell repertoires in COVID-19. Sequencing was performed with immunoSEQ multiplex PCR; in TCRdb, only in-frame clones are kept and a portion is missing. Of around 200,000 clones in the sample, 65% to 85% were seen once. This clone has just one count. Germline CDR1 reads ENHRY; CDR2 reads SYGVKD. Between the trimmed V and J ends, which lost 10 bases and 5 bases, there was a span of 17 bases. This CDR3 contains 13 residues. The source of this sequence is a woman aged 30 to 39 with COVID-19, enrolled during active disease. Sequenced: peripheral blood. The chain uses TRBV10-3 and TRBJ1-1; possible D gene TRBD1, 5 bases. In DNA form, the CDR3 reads TGTGCCACCCAACTAACATCAGGGACTGAAGCTTTCTTT. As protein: CATQLTSGTEAFF.